The 9 T cell receptor beta chains reported below all come from one sample, sequenced in a study of T cell changes during pregnancy in multiple sclerosis (dated by TCRdb to about 2019). To prepare the library, the immunoSEQ multiplex PCR assay was applied. What TCRdb holds here is the immuneACCESS table cut down to in-frame rearrangements. Part of the clones is not present; checked against another copy, under half of the missing clones reflect an unresolved V gene, and the others are unexplained. The table for this sample lists tens of thousands of clones; under 95% of them were counted only once. 5.5% of the sample is held by the ten biggest clonotypes. The starting material was CD8+ T cells from peripheral blood mononuclear cells, obtained before pregnancy. The receptors here all came from a female donor with multiple sclerosis, enrolled in a pregnancy study.

CDR3 nucleotides: TGTGCCAGCAGTCCGGGACTAGCGGTTTACGAGCAGTACTTC. Protein: CASSPGLAVYEQYF. The J gene is TRBJ2-7, the V gene TRBV27; the match to TRBD2 covers 11 bases. The CDR3 has 14 amino acids. Germline CDR1 MNHEY, CDR2 SMNVEV (reference sequence). V was clipped by 5 bases and J by 4 bases; unmatched bases: 4.

The chain recombines TRBV27 with TRBJ2-7, with 9 nucleotides matching TRBD1. Looked up from germline, CDR1 is MNHEY and CDR2 is SMNVEV (reference sequence). V lost 5 bases, J lost 4 bases, and 9 bases stayed unmatched. The CDR3 has 15 amino acids. In DNA form, the CDR3 reads TGTGCCAGCAGTCCCCAAGGACAGGGGATGTACGAGCAGTACTTC. It is translated as CASSPQGQGMYEQYF.

CDR3 nucleotide sequence: TGTGCCAGCAGTTCCGGGACTAGCAGAGAGACCCAGTACTTC. Protein sequence: CASSSGTSRETQYF. The rearrangement links TRBV6-5 to TRBJ2-5, with TRBD2 matching 9 bases. After removal of 4 bases from V and 4 bases from J, the junction contained 4 bases not matched to a gene. The CDR3 totals 14 residues. CDR1 and CDR2 from the germline V gene are MNHEY and SVGAGI.

The chain is built from TRBV20-1 and TRBJ2-1, with 10 bases fitting TRBD2. The CDR3 has 11 amino acids. Germline CDR1 DFQATT, CDR2 SNEGSKA (reference sequence). J gave up 9 bases and V 6 bases, and 2 bases lay outside the gene matches. The CDR3 DNA sequence: TGCAGTGCCAGACTAGCGGGTGAGCAGTTCTTC. This sequence encodes CSARLAGEQFF.

The J gene is TRBJ2-3, the V gene TRBV10-3; 8 bases map to TRBD1. Looked up from germline, CDR1 is ENHRY and CDR2 is SYGVKD. Germline trimming cut 2 bases from V and 5 bases from J; bases unmatched to any gene: 6. The length of the CDR3 is 15 residues. CDR3 residues: CAISEPDRALDTQYF. The CDR3 region has the DNA TGTGCCATCAGTGAGCCGGACAGGGCTTTAGATACGCAGTATTTT.

This chain joins TRBV27 and TRBJ2-1; D remains unclear. The CDR3 totals 14 residues. With 4 bases removed from V and 0 bases from J, the gap between germline ends came to 7 bases. Germline-derived CDR1 and CDR2 are MNHEY and SMNVEV (reference sequence). The CDR3 loop is CASSSVSSYNEQFF. The CDR3, as DNA: TGTGCCAGCAGTTCGGTGAGCTCCTACAATGAGCAGTTCTTC.

The chain couples TRBV19 to TRBJ2-7, with 8 bases fitting TRBD2. Germline V lookup: CDR1 LNHDA, CDR2 SQIVND (reference sequence). The ends lost 5 bases at V and 3 bases at J; junction bases unmatched: 6. The CDR3 runs 14 residues. The CDR3 DNA sequence: TGTGCCAGTAGTCCGGGGGGGGGAAACTACGAGCAGTACTTC. It specifies CASSPGGGNYEQYF.

The J gene is TRBJ2-1, the V gene TRBV18, with 10 bases aligning to TRBD1. The CDR3 runs 17 residues. CDR1 and CDR2 (germline): KGHSH, LQKENI. Trimming at V came to 2 bases and at J to 3 bases, leaving 7 bases not matched to a gene. CDR3 amino acids: CASSPRGQGPYYNEQFF. As DNA, the CDR3 is TGTGCCAGCTCACCAAGGGGACAGGGGCCCTACTACAATGAGCAGTTCTTC.

V gene TRBV4-1 combines with J gene TRBJ2-3; D is uncertain. This CDR3 has 15 amino acids. Germline V gene lookup returns CDR1 MGHRA and CDR2 YSYEKL. The germline V and J ends were trimmed by 1 base and 2 bases, with 10 bases remaining between them. CDR3 sequence (DNA): TGCGCCAGCAGCCAAGGGCAGGTTTACACAGATACGCAGTATTTT. Translation: CASSQGQVYTDTQYF.